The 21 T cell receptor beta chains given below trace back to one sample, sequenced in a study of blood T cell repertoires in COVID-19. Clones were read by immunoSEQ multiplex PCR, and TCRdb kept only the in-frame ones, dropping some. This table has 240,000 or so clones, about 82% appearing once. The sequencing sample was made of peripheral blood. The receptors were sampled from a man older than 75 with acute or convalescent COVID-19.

The CDR3 sequence: CATSLGNTIYF. The CDR3 coding sequence is TGTGCCACCAGTTTAGGAAACACCATATATTTT. The chain is built from TRBV24-1 and TRBJ1-3; D not resolved. Trimming took 6 bases from V and 4 from J, leaving 3 bases between them. The V gene's germline CDR1 is KGHDR and CDR2 SFDVKD. The CDR3 runs 11 residues.

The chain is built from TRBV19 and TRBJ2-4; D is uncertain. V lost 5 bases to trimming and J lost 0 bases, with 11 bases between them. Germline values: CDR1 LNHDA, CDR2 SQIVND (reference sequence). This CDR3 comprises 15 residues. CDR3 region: CASSPVEEAKNIQYF. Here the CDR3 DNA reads TGTGCCAGTAGTCCCGTCGAGGAAGCCAAAAACATTCAGTACTTC.

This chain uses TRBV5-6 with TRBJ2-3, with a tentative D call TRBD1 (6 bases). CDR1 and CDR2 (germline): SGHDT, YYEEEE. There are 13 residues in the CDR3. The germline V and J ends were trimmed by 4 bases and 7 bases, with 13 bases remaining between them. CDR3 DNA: TGTGCCAGCAGCACCCCCACAGGGTATACGCAGTATTTT. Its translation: CASSTPTGYTQYF.

The CDR3 region is CASSRDAGTGQETQYF. The CDR3 DNA sequence: TGTGCCAGCAGCCGAGATGCCGGGACAGGGCAAGAGACCCAGTACTTC. The chain uses TRBV7-6 and TRBJ2-5; 9 bases fit TRBD1. Trimming took 5 bases from V and 2 from J; bases not matched to a gene: 9. This CDR3 contains 16 residues. The germline CDR1 and CDR2 sequences are SGHVS and FNYEAQ.

The CDR3 here is CASRKETGNTEAFF. CDR3 DNA sequence: TGTGCCAGCAGAAAGGAGACAGGGAACACTGAAGCTTTCTTT. The chain recombines TRBV7-2 with TRBJ1-1; maybe TRBD1 (6 bases). The CDR3 spans 14 residues. V lost 6 bases to trimming and J lost 1 base, with 12 bases between them. The V gene's germline CDR1 is SGHTA and CDR2 FQGNSA.

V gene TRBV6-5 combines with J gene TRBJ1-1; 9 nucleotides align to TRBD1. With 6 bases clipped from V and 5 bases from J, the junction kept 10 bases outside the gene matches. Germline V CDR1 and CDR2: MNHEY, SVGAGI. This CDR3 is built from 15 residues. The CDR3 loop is CASSPAQGARTEAFF. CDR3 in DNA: TGTGCCAGCAGCCCCGCACAGGGGGCGCGTACTGAAGCTTTCTTT.

CDR3 DNA: TGTGCCAGCACCAAAGACACCTACGAGCAGTACTTC. Its protein product is CASTKDTYEQYF. The chain uses TRBV2 and TRBJ2-7; D is undetermined. The V end lost 7 bases, the J end lost 2 bases, and 9 bases lay between the germline ends. Germline CDR1 reads SNHLY; CDR2 reads FYNNEI. CDR3 length equals 12 residues.

CDR3 sequence reads: CATSALRGGNNEQFF. The CDR3 DNA is TGTGCCACCAGTGCCTTGCGGGGGGGCAACAATGAGCAGTTCTTC. This sequence joins TRBV15 and TRBJ2-1, with 9 bases that match TRBD2. The V gene end was trimmed by 6 bases and the J gene end by 5 bases; junction bases not matched to a gene: 8. This CDR3 region has 15 residues. CDR1 and CDR2 from the germline V gene are LNHNV and YYDKDF (reference sequence).

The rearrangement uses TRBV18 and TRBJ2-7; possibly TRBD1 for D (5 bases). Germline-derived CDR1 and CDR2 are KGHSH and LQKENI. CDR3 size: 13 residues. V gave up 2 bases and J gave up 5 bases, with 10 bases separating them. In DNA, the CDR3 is TGTGCCAGCTCACCAACCCAGGGCAACGAGCAGTACTTC. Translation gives CASSPTQGNEQYF.

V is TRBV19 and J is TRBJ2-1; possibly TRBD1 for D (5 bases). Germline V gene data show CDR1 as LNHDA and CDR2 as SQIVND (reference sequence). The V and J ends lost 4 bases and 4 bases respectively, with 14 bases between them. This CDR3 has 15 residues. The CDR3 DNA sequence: TGTGCCAGTAGTACTCGCCAGGGCCAATACAATGAGCAGTTCTTC. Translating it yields CASSTRQGQYNEQFF.

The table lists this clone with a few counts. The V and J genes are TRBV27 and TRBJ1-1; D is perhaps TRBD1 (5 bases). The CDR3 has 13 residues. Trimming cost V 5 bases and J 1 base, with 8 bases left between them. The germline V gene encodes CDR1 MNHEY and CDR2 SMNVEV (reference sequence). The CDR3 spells CASSITGNTEAFF. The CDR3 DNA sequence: TGTGCCAGCAGTATTACAGGGAACACTGAAGCTTTCTTT.

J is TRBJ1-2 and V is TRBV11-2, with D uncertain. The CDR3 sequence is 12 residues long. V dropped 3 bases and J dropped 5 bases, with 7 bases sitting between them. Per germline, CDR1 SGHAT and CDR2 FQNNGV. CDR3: CASSFDEYGYTF. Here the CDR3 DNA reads TGTGCCAGCAGCTTCGATGAGTATGGCTACACCTTC.

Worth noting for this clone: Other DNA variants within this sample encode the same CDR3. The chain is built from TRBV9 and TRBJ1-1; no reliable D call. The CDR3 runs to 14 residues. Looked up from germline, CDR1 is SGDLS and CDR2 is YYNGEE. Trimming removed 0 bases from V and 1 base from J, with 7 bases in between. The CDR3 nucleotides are TGTGCCAGCAGCGTAGTACCAGGGAACACTGAAGCTTTCTTT. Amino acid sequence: CASSVVPGNTEAFF.

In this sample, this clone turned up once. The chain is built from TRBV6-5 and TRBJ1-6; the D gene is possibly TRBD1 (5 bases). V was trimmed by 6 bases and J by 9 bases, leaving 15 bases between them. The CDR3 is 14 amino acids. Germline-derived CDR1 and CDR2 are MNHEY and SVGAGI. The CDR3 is CASRLGPGGSPLHF. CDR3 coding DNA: TGTGCCAGCAGATTGGGACCGGGAGGTTCACCCCTCCACTTT.

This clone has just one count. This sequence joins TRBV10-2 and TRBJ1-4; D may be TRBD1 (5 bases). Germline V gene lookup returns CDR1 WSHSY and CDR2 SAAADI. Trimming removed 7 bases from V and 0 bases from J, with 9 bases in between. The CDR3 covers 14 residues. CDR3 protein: CASTRQTTNEKLFF. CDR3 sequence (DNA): TGCGCCAGCACCAGACAGACAACTAATGAAAAACTGTTTTTT.

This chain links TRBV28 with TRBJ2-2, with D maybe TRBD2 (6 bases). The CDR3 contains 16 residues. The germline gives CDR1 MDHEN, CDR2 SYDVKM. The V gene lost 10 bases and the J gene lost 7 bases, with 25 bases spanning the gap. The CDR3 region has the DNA TGTGCCACCCAAGCGGGCGGCGGTCCTTTAGGCGGGGAGCTGTTTTTT. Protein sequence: CATQAGGGPLGGELFF.

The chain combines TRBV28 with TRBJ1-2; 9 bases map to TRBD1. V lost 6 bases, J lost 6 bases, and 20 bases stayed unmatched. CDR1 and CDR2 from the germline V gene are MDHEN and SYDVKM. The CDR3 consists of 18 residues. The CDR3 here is CASSQRTRIAGQGNGYTF. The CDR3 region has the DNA TGTGCCAGCAGCCAAAGAACCCGGATTGCCGGACAGGGGAATGGCTACACCTTC.

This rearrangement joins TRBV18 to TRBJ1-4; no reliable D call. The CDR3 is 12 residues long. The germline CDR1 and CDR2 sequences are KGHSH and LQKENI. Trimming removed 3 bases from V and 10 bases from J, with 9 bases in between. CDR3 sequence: CASSPEERKLFF. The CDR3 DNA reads TGTGCCAGCTCACCGGAAGAGCGAAAACTGTTTTTT.

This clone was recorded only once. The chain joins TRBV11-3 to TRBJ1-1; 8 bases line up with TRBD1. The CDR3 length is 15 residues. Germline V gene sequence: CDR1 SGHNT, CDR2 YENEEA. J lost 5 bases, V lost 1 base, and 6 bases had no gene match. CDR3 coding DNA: TGTGCCAGCAGCTTAGGAACAGGGGGAGAGACTGAAGCTTTCTTT. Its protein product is CASSLGTGGETEAFF. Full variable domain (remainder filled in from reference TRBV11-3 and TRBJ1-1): EAGVVQSPRYKIIEKKQPVAFWCNPISGHNTLYWYLQNLGQGPELLIRYENEEAVDDSQLPKDRFSAERLKGVDSTLKIQPAELGDSAVYLCASSLGTGGETEAFFGQGTRLTVV.

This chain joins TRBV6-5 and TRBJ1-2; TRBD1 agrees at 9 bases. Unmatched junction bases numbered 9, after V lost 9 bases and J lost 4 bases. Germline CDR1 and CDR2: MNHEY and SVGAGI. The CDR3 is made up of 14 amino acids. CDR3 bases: TGTGCCAGTAGGGGACAGGGCCGCCCCTATGGCTACACCTTC. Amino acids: CASRGQGRPYGYTF.

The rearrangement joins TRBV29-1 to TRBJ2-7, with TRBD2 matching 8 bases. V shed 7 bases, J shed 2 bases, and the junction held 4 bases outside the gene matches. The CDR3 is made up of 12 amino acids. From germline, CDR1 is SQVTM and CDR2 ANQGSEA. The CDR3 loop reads CSAREGPYEQYF. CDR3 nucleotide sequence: TGCAGCGCCCGGGAGGGACCCTACGAGCAGTACTTC.